A selection of T cell receptor beta chains follows, all from one sample in a study of radiotherapy plus CTLA-4 blockade in lung cancer. This table comes from immunoSEQ multiplex PCR, and its TCRdb copy is limited to in-frame clones, with some not included. The sample carries fewer than 50,000 clones, 50% to 70% recorded once. The material sequenced was peripheral blood, taken from a patient treated with radiotherapy plus ipilimumab. Receptor source: a human donor with non-small cell lung cancer who had a partial response to radiotherapy plus ipilimumab. CDR3s include the opening cysteine and the closing phenylalanine or tryptophan.

J gene: TRBJ2-1
V gene: TRBV9
CDR3 protein: CASSDFRVEQFF

J gene: TRBJ1-2
V gene: TRBV6-5
CDR3 protein: CASSYSNSYPQRGYTF

J gene: TRBJ2-2
V gene: TRBV11-2
CDR3 protein: CASSKFTRLAGNTGELFF

J gene: TRBJ1-1
V gene: TRBV5-5
CDR3 protein: CASSPEGGTMNTEAFF

J gene: TRBJ2-3
V gene: TRBV18
CDR3 protein: CASSPPRGKRRDTQYF

J gene: TRBJ2-7
V gene: TRBV6-5
CDR3 protein: CASSSYYEQYF

J gene: TRBJ1-2
V gene: TRBV6-5
CDR3 protein: CASRAGQGPPRYTF

J gene: TRBJ1-6
V gene: TRBV7-6
CDR3 protein: CASSLGSNSPLHF

J gene: TRBJ2-5
V gene: TRBV29-1
CDR3 protein: CSVAAATRQETQYF

J gene: TRBJ2-7
V gene: TRBV9
CDR3 protein: CASSVQAGGSYEQYF

J gene: TRBJ1-5
V gene: TRBV5-1
CDR3 protein: CASSLPRLDKGEDSNQPQHF